This T cell receptor (beta chain) was captured in a study of regulatory T cells in long-lasting Graves disease. For TCR beta, libraries came from iRepertoire HTBI primers and Arm-PCR of CDR3 regions. In TCRdb, the multiplex PCR reads were re-called with MiXCR into one record per CDR3 protein. This sample carries about 370,000 distinct CDR3 sequences, 15% to 18% of them seen once, and the ten largest clones take 20% to 25%. This clonotype has at least ten counts. Its antigen is not known. The study's findings and limits: Persistent Graves' patients showed less TCR diversity than newly diagnosed ones. Preferential use of TRBV28, TRBJ1-2 and TRBJ2-5 was seen in persistent disease.

The CDR3 has 17 amino acids. CDR1 and CDR2 (germline): MDHEN, SYDVKM. Trimming at V came to 8 bases and at J to 0 bases, leaving 15 bases not matched to a gene. Time point meaning: newly diagnosed GD, antithyroid drugs for less than 3 months. RNA isolated from PBMCs was used to make the TCR library. Here the sequenced sample was peripheral blood mononuclear cells (PBMCs), taken at new diagnosis, from a patient treated with antithyroid drugs. The chain uses TRBV28 and TRBJ2-5; 7 positions match TRBD2. The TCR was taken from a female donor with Graves disease. DNA for the CDR3: TGTGCCAGCGGGGGTTGGAGCGGGACGCCGTACCAAGAGACCCAGTACTTC. This sequence encodes CASGGWSGTPYQETQYF.